This TCR beta chain was documented in a study of blood T cell repertoires in COVID-19 (dated by TCRdb to 2018 to 2020). With regard to the full study: Collaborator samples came from the United States, Italy and Spain and covered acute and convalescent phases of COVID-19. Samples came from the ongoing ImmuneRACE study (first 160 participants) plus 1,254 subjects from 6 global collaborators. The repertoires were released in a freely available public database meant as a resource for research on the immune response to SARS-CoV-2. The material from the prospective study consisted of cDNA or gDNA derived from T cells, B-cell-depleted T cells, or PBMCs. Where available, HLA class I and class II types were taken from metadata supplied by the sample provider and were not determined by assay-based typing. A de-identified subject ID, COVID-19 status, age in years and sex were almost always included in the sample metadata. The dataset comprised deeply sampled blood TCRbeta repertoires from subjects exposed to, actively infected with, or recovered from COVID-19. What the research found in general, with its limitations: The amount of clinical and demographic metadata varied by source and participant and was provided uncurated.

CDR1 and CDR2 (SGHTA, FQGTGA) derive from the germline V gene. The CDR3 goes from the cysteine to the phenylalanine over 21 residues. Only the CDR3 portion is preserved as DNA: 63 bases, with reading frame beginning at the first base. V trim: 0 bases; J trim: 9 bases; unmatched bases: 18. Comment on this clone: It has no known antigen specificity. The sample holds no much larger clone one base away, and base qualities are not on file.

The collaborating institutions used their own protocols to collect whole blood in K2EDTA tubes. Collaborator samples were shipped for TCRbeta analysis as frozen whole blood, isolated PBMCs, or DNA extracted from either sample type. The immunoSEQ Assay, a bias-controlled multiplex PCR, was used to amplify TCRbeta CDR3 regions from genomic DNA. The paper's processing steps were these. Nucleated cell counts per sample were estimated from amplification of reference gene primers within the assay. To quantify the absolute abundance of each unique TCRbeta CDR3 rearrangement, sequence reads were collapsed and filtered. Productive Simpson clonality was computed per sample as the square root of Simpson's diversity index over productive rearrangements. The source is immuneACCESS, and TCRdb retained only in-frame sequences with V and J called. Part of the clones is not carried over; for the studies checked, unresolved V genes explain less than half of this, and the remainder is unexplained. V, J and clone size derive from that table, while D and trimming were established from the DNA sequence. The sample profile shows 110,000 or so clones; 70% to 85% of them were found once. Jointly, the top ten make up 7% to 9.5% of the sample.

The source of this sequence is a woman older than 75 with active or convalescent COVID-19. Rearrangement joined TRBV7-3 to TRBJ2-1; TRBD2 agrees with 15 junctional bases. Specimen: peripheral blood. The CDR3 protein is CASSLTYLSLRTSGRAFEQFF. The DNA is TGTGCCAGCAGCTTAACGTACTTATCATTAAGGACTAGCGGGAGGGCCTTTGAGCAGTTCTTC.